The 14 T cell receptor beta chains below were found in one sample sequenced in a study of shared clonotypes between healthy human individuals. Sequencing was performed with immunoSEQ multiplex PCR; in TCRdb, only in-frame clones are kept and a portion is missing. The sample contains roughly 510,000 clones, about three quarters of which appear only once. Sequencing was performed on PBMCs. These receptors were taken from a middle-aged woman in good health. Some clones in this sample may be carry-over from other donors' samples.

The chain uses TRBV5-1 and TRBJ2-7, with TRBD2 matching over 8 bases. The length of the CDR3 is 14 residues. The ends lost 3 bases at V and 2 bases at J; junction bases unmatched: 4. Per germline, CDR1 SGHRS and CDR2 YFSETQ. The CDR3 DNA reads as TGCGCCAGCAGCTACAGCGGGAGTACCTACGAGCAGTACTTC. Residues: CASSYSGSTYEQYF.

This clone showed up just once. The rearrangement links TRBV4-2 to TRBJ2-1, with D possibly matching TRBD2 (6 bases). This CDR3 is built from 14 residues. Trimming pared 0 bases from V and 8 bases from J, leaving 11 bases between. Germline V CDR1 and CDR2: LGHNA, YNFKEQ. The DNA of the CDR3 is TGTGCCAGCAGCCAAGATCGACTAGGCGATGAGCAGTTCTTC. As protein: CASSQDRLGDEQFF.

This clone has a single count. The V call is TRBV7-8, the J call TRBJ2-7; TRBD1 matches at 8 bases. Germline V lookup: CDR1 SGHVS, CDR2 FQNEAQ. With 6 bases clipped from V and 6 bases from J, the junction kept 13 bases outside the gene matches. The CDR3 runs to 15 residues. The CDR3 DNA is TGTGCCAGCAGGTACGGGCCGCAGGGGGCTGGCGAGCAGTACTTC. Translated, it gives CASRYGPQGAGEQYF.

This rearrangement joins TRBV4-3 to TRBJ2-3; the D is unclear. This CDR3 has 16 residues. CDR1 and CDR2 from the germline V gene are LGHNA and YSLEER. The V gene lost 0 bases and the J gene lost 1 base, with 11 bases spanning the gap. The DNA for the CDR3 is TGCGCCAGCAGCCAAGATTCGGACCCGGGCACAGATACGCAGTATTTT. Protein: CASSQDSDPGTDTQYF.

The J gene is TRBJ1-1, the V gene TRBV29-1; TRBD1 matches at 10 bases. J lost 0 bases, V lost 6 bases, and 7 bases had no gene match. CDR3 length equals 15 residues. Germline lookup yields CDR1 SQVTM and CDR2 ANQGSEA. The CDR3 protein is CSVPGQGVLNTEAFF. In DNA, the CDR3 is TGCAGCGTCCCAGGACAGGGGGTTCTGAACACTGAAGCTTTCTTT.

The chain combines TRBV10-3 with TRBJ1-1; no clear D. The CDR3 is made up of 15 amino acids. The germline CDR1 and CDR2 sequences are ENHRY and SYGVKD. Between the trimmed V and J ends, which lost 2 bases and 1 base, there was a span of 11 bases. CDR3 region: CAISESAFANTEAFF. CDR3 bases: TGTGCCATCAGTGAGAGTGCGTTCGCGAACACTGAAGCTTTCTTT.

The V gene is TRBV19, the J gene TRBJ1-5; maybe TRBD1 (6 bases). This CDR3 comprises 15 residues. Germline CDR1 and CDR2: LNHDA and SQIVND (reference sequence). V lost 6 bases and J lost 5, with 17 bases in between. The CDR3 sequence: CASRTVRGLDQPQHF. In DNA form, the CDR3 reads TGTGCCAGTAGAACCGTTCGGGGGCTGGATCAGCCCCAGCATTTT.

As to this clone: Other DNA sequences in the sample encode the same CDR3. The rearrangement uses TRBV5-1 and TRBJ2-5; the D gene is possibly TRBD1 (6 bases). Germline CDR1 reads SGHRS; CDR2 reads YFSETQ. CDR3 size: 14 residues. V shed 0 bases and J shed 2 bases, with 8 bases lying between them. The CDR3 nucleotides are TGCGCCAGCAGCTTGGGACAGGCACAAGAGACCCAGTACTTC. Protein: CASSLGQAQETQYF.

Note on this clone: A much larger clone lies a single base off, so this may be a read error. The V call is TRBV7-8, the J call TRBJ2-1, with D perhaps matching TRBD1 (6 bases). Germline CDR1 SGHVS, CDR2 FQNEAQ. V was cut by 1 base and J by 5 bases, with 6 bases left in between. The CDR3 spans 13 residues. Here the CDR3 DNA reads TGTGCCAGCAGCTTAGGGGGGCACAATGAGCAGTTCTTC. Encoded protein: CASSLGGHNEQFF.

This chain joins TRBV13 and TRBJ2-7; 9 bases agree with TRBD1. Germline CDR1 and CDR2: PRHDT and FYEKMQ (reference sequence). The CDR3 runs to 15 residues. Trimming at V came to 5 bases and at J to 2 bases, leaving 7 bases not matched to a gene. CDR3 amino acids: CASSPAGTGPYEQYF. DNA for the CDR3: TGTGCCAGCAGCCCAGCCGGGACAGGGCCCTACGAGCAGTACTTC.

J is TRBJ2-7 and V is TRBV5-1; 8 nucleotides agree with TRBD1. With V trimmed by 4 bases and J by 6 bases, 3 bases remained unmatched. This CDR3 is 12 amino acids long. The V gene's germline CDR1 is SGHRS and CDR2 YFSETQ. This CDR3 reads CASSLQGVEQYF. CDR3 DNA sequence: TGCGCCAGCAGCCTACAGGGGGTCGAGCAGTACTTC.

The chain employs TRBV4-1 and TRBJ1-2, with D possibly TRBD1 on 6 matching bases. CDR3 length: 13 residues. Germline V CDR1 and CDR2: MGHRA, YSYEKL. Trimming pared 0 bases from V and 8 bases from J, leaving 10 bases between. CDR3: CASSQEGGRGYTF. CDR3 sequence (DNA): TGCGCCAGCAGCCAAGAAGGGGGGCGAGGCTACACCTTC.

The chain links TRBV23-1 to TRBJ2-1; 8 nucleotides align to TRBD2. TRBV23-1 is an open reading frame, and its role is uncertain. Trimming took 8 bases from V and 2 from J; bases not matched to a gene: 11. The CDR3 length is 16 residues. CDR3 region: CASSRDDGRAYNEQFF. The CDR3 DNA reads as TGCGCCAGCTCTCGAGACGACGGGAGGGCCTACAATGAGCAGTTCTTC.

The genes are TRBV18 and TRBJ2-5, with unresolved D. The length of the CDR3 is 14 residues. V lost 5 bases and J 5 bases, leaving 15 bases between the germline ends. Per germline, CDR1 KGHSH and CDR2 LQKENI. CDR3: CASSSAAVPETQYF. The CDR3 nucleotides read TGTGCCAGCTCATCTGCGGCTGTCCCGGAGACCCAGTACTTC.